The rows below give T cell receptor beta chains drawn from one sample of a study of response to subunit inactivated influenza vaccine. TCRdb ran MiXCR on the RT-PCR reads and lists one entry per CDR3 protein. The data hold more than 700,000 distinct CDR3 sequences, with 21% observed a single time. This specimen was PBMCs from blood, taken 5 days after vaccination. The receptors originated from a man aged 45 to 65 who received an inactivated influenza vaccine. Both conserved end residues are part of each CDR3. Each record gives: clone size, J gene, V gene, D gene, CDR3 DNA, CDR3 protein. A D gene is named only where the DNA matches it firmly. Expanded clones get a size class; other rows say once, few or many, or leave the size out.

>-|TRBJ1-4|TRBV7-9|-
TGTGCCAGCAGCCGCCCTAGTGAAAAACTGTTTTTT
CASSRPSEKLFF
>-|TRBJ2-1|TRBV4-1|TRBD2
TGCGCCAGCAGCCAACCTATCCGGGGACTAGCGGGCCGGTCCCCGCATGAGCAGTTCTTC
CASSQPIRGLAGRSPHEQFF
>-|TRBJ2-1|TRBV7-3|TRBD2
TGTGCCAGCAGCTTGGGAGGGAGGGCCGGAGACAATGAGCAGTTCTTC
CASSLGGRAGDNEQFF
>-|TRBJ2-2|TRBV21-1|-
TGTGCCAGCAGCAAAGTAATTCGTGGGTGGAGCAACACCGGGGAGCTGTTTTTT
CASSKVIRGWSNTGELFF
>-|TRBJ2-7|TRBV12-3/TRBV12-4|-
TGTGCCAGCAGTTTAGCCCGGCTTTACGAGCAGTACTTC
CASSLARLYEQYF
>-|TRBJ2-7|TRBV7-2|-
TGTGCCAGCAGCTTAGGACGCGCGGGTCCAGCCTACGAGCAGTACTTC
CASSLGRAGPAYEQYF
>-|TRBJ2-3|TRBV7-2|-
TGTGCCAGCAGCTTTTCCGGGACAAACACAGATACGCAGTATTTT
CASSFSGTNTDTQYF
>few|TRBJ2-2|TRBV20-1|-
TGCAGTGCTGTGACAGCAACCGGGGAGCTGTTTTTT
CSAVTATGELFF
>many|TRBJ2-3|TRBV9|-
TGTGCCAGCAGCGTAGGGCTGGGCAGCACAGATACGCAGTATTTT
CASSVGLGSTDTQYF
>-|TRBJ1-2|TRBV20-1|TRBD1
TGCAGTGCTAGAGTGCAGGGGGCTGGAAAGGGCTACACCTTC
CSARVQGAGKGYTF
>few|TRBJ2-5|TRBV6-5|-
TGTGCCAGCAGCTACCCAAACTCGGGCGGGCAAGAGACCCAGTACTTC
CASSYPNSGGQETQYF
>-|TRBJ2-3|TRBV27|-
TGTGCCAGCAGTTTATGGCCCGGAACAGATACGCAGTATTTT
CASSLWPGTDTQYF
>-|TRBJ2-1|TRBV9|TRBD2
TGTGCCAGCAGCCCCCGGAAGCGGGGGGGTCTCGATGAGCAGTTCTTC
CASSPRKRGGLDEQFF
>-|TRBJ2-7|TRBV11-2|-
TGTGCCAGCAGCTCCCCAGGGGCACAGTCCTACGAGCAGTACTTC
CASSSPGAQSYEQYF
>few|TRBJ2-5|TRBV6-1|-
TGTGCCAGCAGTATCACTGCTGGGGAGACCCAGTACTTC
CASSITAGETQYF
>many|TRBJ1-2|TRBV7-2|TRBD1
TGTGCCAGCAGCTTCGCGACAGGGGAGGATGGCTACACCTTC
CASSFATGEDGYTF